This TCR beta chain was documented in a study of cytomegalovirus exposure and HLA in healthy donors. With 60 Vbeta and 13 Jbeta primers, the PCR was carried out. Clones were read by immunoSEQ multiplex PCR, and TCRdb kept only the in-frame ones, dropping some. The table for this sample gives 65,000 to 85,000 clones. Germline loops: CDR1 SGHRS, CDR2 YFSETQ. The V and J ends lost 0 bases and 5 bases respectively, with 13 bases between them. The CDR3 is 15 residues long. Specimen: PBMCs. The chain has TRBV5-1 and TRBJ2-3; D remains unclear. This TCR derives from a woman in her sixties or seventies in good health and CMV-seronegative. The CDR3 bases are TGCGCCAGCAGCTTGGGGAGACTGTTTATAGATACGCAGTATTTT. Residues: CASSLGRLFIDTQYF. The whole variable domain, filled in from reference TRBV5-1 and TRBJ2-3, reads KAGVTQTPRYLIKTRGQQVTLSCSPISGHRSVSWYQQTPGQGLQFLFEYFSETQRNKGNFPGRFSGRQFSNSRSEMNVSTLELGDSALYLCASSLGRLFIDTQYFGPGTRLTVL.